This record concerns one T cell receptor (beta chain) sequence. This receptor's antigen is unknown. It has no much larger one-base neighbor in the sample; base qualities were not kept. This record comes from a study of shared clonotypes between healthy human individuals (dated by TCRdb to 2018 to 2020). Context from the whole study: The cohort included three men and a couple of women between 18 and 49 years of age. For each donor, three plates each were used for CD4 naive and CD4 memory, two plates were used for CD8 naive, and one plate was used for CD8 memory. Blood TCR repertoires of about 5 healthy adults were deeply sequenced to estimate repertoire size and the extent of clonotype sharing between individuals. To increase sequencing depth and limit assay-specific biases, different laboratories used diverse techniques to prepare libraries and sequence TCR repertoires. Leukapheresis yielded between about 0.85 and 10 billion PBMCs per donor.

CD8 naive samples consisted of CD45RO-negative cells that were positively selected for CCR7, yielding a CD45RA+CCR7+ population without TemRA cells. The donors were healthy, HIV-negative adults with no recently reported acute infections or vaccinations. Every donor was a Caucasian adult living in Nashville, Tennessee, USA. Blood was obtained by leukapheresis, after which PBMCs were separated by Ficoll-Histopaque density gradient centrifugation and cryopreserved in liquid nitrogen vapor phase. Analytical flow cytometry was used to check the purity and quantity of every magnetically sorted T cell population. Genomic DNA was isolated from each sorted fraction and quantified by UV absorbance on a Nanodrop 2000c. As encoded in the germline V gene, CDR1 is SGDLS while CDR2 is YYNGEE. The CDR3 numbers 15 residues from cysteine through phenylalanine. Just CDR3 DNA is preserved here, 45 bases in frame from base 1. Trimming takes 4 bases from V and 0 bases from J, and the germline ends sit 14 bases apart.

Overall study outcomes, separate from this receptor: Sampling was restricted to blood, and TCR repertoires in tissue are likely to differ from TCR repertoires in blood. Compared with non-shared clonotypes, the clonotypes found in all four sorted-subset donors had higher generation probabilities. Across a handful of donors, approximately 4.9% of naive CD4, roughly 3.3% of naive CD8, 2% to 2.5% of memory CD4, and approximately 0.4% of memory CD8 clonotypes were shared. Even with the large sequencing depth, rarefaction of the sorted-subset datasets indicated that sequencing was incomplete. The genetic and exposure-history diversity represented was limited by the small number of donors. Naive subsets generally had larger estimated clonotype richness than memory subsets did. Pairwise subsampling led to the expectation that sequencing depth would affect the degree of clonotype sharing among donors.

Using the deep immunoSEQ assay, TCR CDR3 regions were amplified from genomic DNA by multiplex PCR. For each cell subset, the extracted genomic DNA was distributed evenly across all wells of several immunoSEQ 96-well plates, and each plate served as one replicate. For sorted subsets, each replicate PCR was loaded with 200 ng genomic DNA, equivalent to approximately 33,000 T cell genomes. The purified libraries were quantified using a Qubit 3.0 fluorometer, sized with a Bioanalyzer 2100, and then quantified again using the KAPA Library Quantification kit. Every immunoSEQ 96-well plate was sequenced on a separate single-read 150-cycle Illumina NextSeq 550 flow cell. On the authors' methods: Because the immunoSEQ output held only junctional sequences and lacked quality scores, the filtering could not match the filtering applied to full-length reads. To assign V/J genes and CDR3, sequences were annotated using PyIR, a Python wrapper for IgBLAST v1.9, with IMGT germline references. Reads were removed for weak V/J assignments (E-value above 1e-6), missing CDR3, stop codons, out-of-frame junctions, or ambiguous translated residues. V3J clonotypes were defined as sequences sharing an identical inferred V gene, J gene, and CDR3 amino acid sequence. Percentage overlap between repertoires was computed as shared unique clonotypes divided by the size of the smaller repertoire. RTK rarefaction, the Chao1 estimator, and Recon v2.1 estimates of unobserved clonotypes were used to assess repertoire richness. OLGA was used to compute generation probabilities for all TCRbeta clonotypes that the gDNA method yielded from four donors. Imported from immuneACCESS, the table was reduced by TCRdb to in-frame sequences with V and J called. These copies leave out some clones; in studies compared against another copy, an unresolved V gene accounts for under half, and the cause of the remainder is not known. V and J calls and clone size are copied from that table; D and trimming were computed from the DNA. Counted in this sample were 560,000 or so clones; about 96% of them appeared once. The ten largest clones represent roughly 0.1% of the sample.

The V and J segments used are TRBV9 and TRBJ2-7; the D gene is tentatively TRBD1 or TRBD2, each matching 5 bases. What was sequenced was naive CD8+ T cells sorted from blood. Read against the paper, the sample's cell subset or site label means: CD45RA+CCR7+. This clonotype originated in a young woman in good health. CDR3 sequence: CASSTGGGYSYEQYF. The sequence in DNA is TGTGCCAGCAGCACAGGTGGGGGATACTCCTACGAGCAGTACTTC. This CDR3, with the reference TRBV9 and TRBJ2-7 proteins standing in past its ends, gives the full variable domain DSGVTQTPKHLITATGQRVTLRCSPRSGDLSVYWYQQSLDQGLQFLIQYYNGEERAKGNILERFSAQQFPDLHSELNLSSLELGDSALYFCASSTGGGYSYEQYFGPGTRLTVT.